The source of this T cell receptor (beta chain) is a study of control samples from healthy donors and cancer patients. TCRdb's copy holds only in-frame clones and misses some; the assay was immunoSEQ multiplex PCR. The repertoire holds approximately 150,000 clones, with approximately 90% as singletons. Trimming removed 4 bases from V and 7 bases from J; junction bases left unmatched: 8. From germline, CDR1 is LNHNV and CDR2 YYDKDF (reference sequence). The CDR3 has 15 amino acids. This chain connects TRBV15 to TRBJ1-4; 8 bases are a match to TRBD1. The clonotype originates from a woman younger than 45 in good health. Sequenced input: blood. The CDR3: CATSTYRGTGEKLFF. The CDR3 DNA sequence: TGTGCCACCAGCACCTACAGGGGGACGGGTGAAAAACTGTTTTTT.